The clone carrying this TCR beta chain was found a few times. Its antigen remains unidentified. Only in-frame clones appear in the TCRdb table, and some are missing; sequencing was by immunoSEQ multiplex PCR. The repertoire holds a few hundred thousand clones, with 73% as singletons. This entry is derived from a study of shared clonotypes between healthy human individuals. Overall study findings and caveats: The small donor group covered limited genetic and exposure diversity. Relative to their counterparts shared across all four donors, non-shared clonotypes exhibited diminished generation probabilities.

Germline-derived CDR1 and CDR2 are MNHEY and SVGAGI. V shed 4 bases and J 5 bases; nucleotides not matched to a gene: 2. The CDR3 extends over 15 amino acids. Sequencing was done on a sample of memory CD4+ T cells sorted from blood. Described subset: CD45RA-negative fraction. This TCR was sampled from a man between 25 and 39 years old in good health. The chain joins TRBV6-5 to TRBJ2-1, with 13 bases identical to TRBD2. CDR3 amino acids: CASSSGLAGDNEQFF. CDR3 sequence (DNA): TGTGCCAGCAGTTCCGGACTAGCGGGGGACAATGAGCAGTTCTTC.